The clone carrying this TCR beta chain occurred a few times. Its antigen is not identified. This record belongs to a study of beta chain features in type 1 diabetes. Study as a whole: Age, gender and cell yields were alike across patients and healthy donors.

The germline V gene has CDR1 MNHEY and CDR2 SVGAGI. CDR3 length: 15 residues. The J segment lost 6 bases and the V segment lost 2 bases, leaving 8 bases of the junction unmatched. The study, taken as a whole, reports: Patients with Type 1 diabetes showed moderately but significantly shorter TCRB CDR3s in all four CD4+ subsets. When VDJ junctions were examined, type 1 diabetes patients showed fewer insertions and more deletions.

TCRB transcripts that were expressed got sequenced, as all of the isolated RNA had been reverse transcribed. Reads from naive, central memory and regulatory T cell samples averaged approximately 3.7 million. Generated by immunoSEQ multiplex PCR, the TCRdb table keeps only in-frame clones and is missing some. The sample consists of about 640,000 clones, approximately 13% of them appearing once. The receptor's source is a man aged 25 to 40 with type 1 diabetes. The chain joins TRBV6-5 to TRBJ2-7, with 9 bases that match TRBD1. Input material: naive CD4+ T cells from blood. CDR3 loop: CASSYLGQGRAEQYF. CDR3 DNA: TGTGCCAGCAGTTACCTGGGACAGGGAAGGGCCGAGCAGTACTTC.